This TCR beta chain originates from a study of regulatory T cells in long-lasting Graves disease (dated by TCRdb to about 2021). Background on the whole study: Antithyroid drugs had been taken for less than 3 months by newly diagnosed Graves' disease patients. Patients with persistent Graves' disease were compared with patients with newly diagnosed Graves' disease using TCR sequencing and RNA sequencing of peripheral blood. A total of about 33 samples were covered by TCR sequencing, comprising roughly 13 persistent and roughly 20 newly diagnosed Graves' disease patients. The study was conducted in China and was registered as a clinical trial.

The sample's time point, from its label and the paper: newly diagnosed GD, antithyroid drugs for less than 3 months. For both TCR sequencing and RNA sequencing, RNA was extracted from PBMCs in TRIzol. The diagnosis of Graves' disease was made according to American Thyroid Association guidelines. Patients for the study were recruited at an endocrinology department in Xi'an, China. Each patient gave 8.5 to 9.5 milliliters of peripheral blood, collected in an EDTA anticoagulant tube. Ficoll Paque Plus density gradient separation was used to isolate PBMCs, and no further T cell sorting was done. An Agilent 2100 Bioanalyzer and agarose gel were used to assess RNA quality, and a NanoDrop 2000 was used to measure RNA concentration. CDR1 and CDR2 are read off the germline V gene (reference sequence) as WNHNN and SYGVQD. The CDR3 contains 16 residues, cysteine and phenylalanine counted. The sequence is cut down to CDR3 DNA, 48 bases in frame from base 1.

Libraries were prepared through multiplex PCR. Sequencing took place on an Illumina HiSeq 4000. To build TCR beta libraries, CDR3 regions were amplified by Arm-PCR using iRepertoire HTBI primers. Gel purification was performed on PCR products prior to sequencing. The original pipeline was this. A total of fewer than 70 TRBV and about 13 TRBJ segments were identified across samples and were used for gene usage analysis of CDR3 amino acid clonotypes. COPE and FqMerger were used to merge the filtered high-quality paired reads into contigs. BLAST was used to align contigs to the IMGT TRBV, TRBD and TRBJ reference genes, and CDR3 was defined following IMGT. Highly expanded clones were defined as clonotypes with a frequency above 0.1%. Shannon entropy served as the measure of repertoire diversity, while the Gini coefficient captured V-J evenness. A clonotype was considered public if more than one individual shared it. The public reads were reprocessed in TCRdb via fastp at Q25 and MiXCR, keeping in-frame beta chains. All rows with the same CDR3 protein become a single entry with the most common DNA and genes. These V and J calls derive from TCRdb rather than the authors' analysis. This sample comprises 390,000 or so distinct CDR3 sequences, over 9.5% of them detected only once. Around 18% of the sample belongs to the ten largest clones.

Beyond this particular receptor, the publication reports: Only the TCR beta chain was sequenced and analyzed. Persistent disease showed preferential use of TRBV28, TRBJ1-2 and TRBJ2-5, whereas newly diagnosed disease favored TRBV20-1 and TRBJ2-1. The small sample size was acknowledged by the authors as a limitation that may reduce accuracy. Compared with newly diagnosed patients, persistent Graves' disease patients had lower TCR Shannon entropy and fewer highly expanded clones, which suggests clonal expansion. Because the primary lesion, thyroid tissue, could not be accessed, the study looked at peripheral blood alone. More public clonotypes were shared among persistent patients (roughly 2,900) than among newly diagnosed patients (approximately 930).

Regarding this clonotype: This receptor's antigen is unknown. A read error may account for a junction end that differs from germline.

These data were also reused for a study on T cells in Graves' hyperthyroidism and ophthalmopathy. As the second paper documents: Graves' hyperthyroidism was defined as stable when no progression to ophthalmopathy occurred over 18 months of follow-up. Hyperthyroidism patients were newly diagnosed, had a disease duration of under 2 months, and were aged 18 to 65 years. Any patient with an uncontrolled infection, another autoimmune disease, pregnancy or lactation was excluded. Diagnoses were established on the basis of clinical symptoms, serum thyroxine and TRAb, thyroid ultrasound, and orbital computed tomography. For the first round of RT-PCR on the TCR CDR3, the HTBI primer set was used together with the Qiagen OneStep RT-PCR kit. Blood samples also contained most of the expanded thyroid clonotypes (frequency above 0.001), which suggests that blood repertoires may reflect thyroid immune responses. In cross-validation, a model built on a 13 V-J signature told ophthalmopathy apart from stable hyperthyroidism with approximately 91% sensitivity and about 81% specificity, and in testing the same model reached 80%/75%. In validation, progression to ophthalmopathy was predicted by the model with roughly 69% sensitivity and 72% to 80% specificity, a median of about 6.8 months before onset. To identify TCR V-J signatures that set the groups apart, the researchers used a discovery cohort of more than 95 patients, made up of 40 to 45 with Graves' ophthalmopathy and 57 with stable Graves' hyperthyroidism. Whether ophthalmopathy could be predicted prospectively was tested in an independent validation cohort made up of 18 to 20 hyperthyroidism patients plus 17 patients who later progressed to ophthalmopathy. The roughly 94 discovery patients were randomly split 7:3 into training and test sets. In addition, the study compared T-cell repertoires in thyroid tissue and in blood from roughly 6 Graves' hyperthyroidism patients. Following sampling, methimazole starting at 30 mg daily was given to hyperthyroidism patients, and high-dose intravenous methylprednisolone was given to ophthalmopathy patients. The libraries were constructed in a second round of multiplex PCR and then size-selected and purified. Paired-end sequencing of the libraries was performed with 100 bp reads on an Illumina HiSeq2000. Raw data were processed with SOAPnuke, discarding reads with adapters, uncalled bases, mean Phred below 15, or no exact constant-primer or identifier match. High-quality paired reads were merged using COPE v1.2.5, and each unique nucleotide sequence was defined as a clonotype. Clonotypes were aligned to IMGT TRBV, TRBD and TRBJ reference segments using MiTCR v1.1. Only V-J combinations with frequency above 0.0001, covering 99% to 99.2% of repertoires, were analysed. A TCS score was defined as the ratio of F50 (clonal expansion) to E x V (chaos), with BLOSUM62-based TCRdist applied between CDR3 peptides within each V-J. Welch's t-statistics and random forest reduced roughly 530 V-J features to 13, which were used in a naive Bayes classifier (R e1071). No statistical method was used to fix the sample size in advance, and group allocation was not hidden from the investigators. The paper describes TCR Vbeta CDR3 sequencing of fewer than 150 peripheral blood samples, made up of some 40 ophthalmopathy patients, some 80 hyperthyroidism patients and roughly 17 progressor patients.

This receptor chain uses TRBV10-1 and TRBJ2-7; perhaps TRBD1 is the D gene, with 5 bases matching. Here the sequenced sample was peripheral blood mononuclear cells (PBMCs), taken at new diagnosis, from a patient treated with antithyroid drugs. This sequence originates from a woman aged 18-30 years with Graves disease. Donor details come from another sample of the same person, matched by shared clones. The sequenced DNA is TGCACCAGCAGTGAGTCGCGCAGGGCTTTCTCCTACGAGCAGTACTTC. Translated, it gives CTSSESRRAFSYEQYF.